The T cell receptor (beta chain) under discussion was sequenced for a study of identical twins. Study-wide results and limits: Cord blood's abundant beta clonotypes had fewer insertions, unlike memory repertoires. Models underestimated how often monozygotic twins shared out-of-frame TCR alpha. Out-of-frame alpha sequences that twins shared showed excess low generation probability.

Germline CDR1 and CDR2: KGHSY and FQNENV. The CDR3 is 14 amino acids. Trimming left V 2 bases short and J 3 bases short, with 10 bases between. Note on this clonotype: The target antigen is unknown.

A single record per CDR3 protein comes from TCRdb applying MiXCR to the 5' RACE reads. The table includes about 18,000 distinct CDR3 sequences, approximately 70% detected once. Material: memory (CD45RO+) T cells sorted from blood. The chain employs TRBV16 and TRBJ2-5, with D unresolved. The receptor was isolated from a woman under 30 in good health. This table probably holds off-target reads from a library built for another chain. CDR3 nucleotide sequence: TGTGCCAGCAGCCAAGAAATGCTAAAAGAGACCCAGTACTTC. Its translation: CASSQEMLKETQYF. The variable domain in full, completed from reference TRBV16 and TRBJ2-5, reads GEEVAQTPKHLVRGEGQKAKLYCAPIKGHSYVFWYQQVLKNEFKFLISFQNENVFDETGMPKERFSAKCLPNSPCSLEIQATKLEDSAVYFCASSQEMLKETQYFGPGTRLLVL.